Shown below are 11 T cell receptor beta chains from a single sample sequenced in a study of T cells after yellow fever vaccination. TCRdb reprocessed the 5' RACE reads with MiXCR, giving one entry per CDR3 protein. The sample has tens of thousands of distinct CDR3 sequences, approximately 7% seen once. This specimen consisted of CD8+ T cells sorted from PBMCs, obtained roughly 5 days after the first yellow fever vaccination. The receptors come from a man aged 18 to 29 who received the YFV17D yellow fever vaccine.

At least ten counts were recorded for this clonotype. The chain uses TRBV29-1 and TRBJ2-3; a weak D match, TRBD2 (5 bases). This CDR3 region has 15 residues. Germline CDR1 reads SQVTM; CDR2 reads ANQGSEA. Trimming cost V 7 bases and J 0 bases, with 17 bases left between them. The CDR3 loop reads CSAETLGSSTDTQYF. As DNA, the CDR3 is TGCAGCGCCGAAACACTAGGCTCTAGCACAGATACGCAGTATTTT.

Ten or more counts support this clonotype. This chain connects TRBV7-9 to TRBJ2-7; D is unclear. CDR3 size: 13 residues. Germline CDR1 and CDR2: SEHNR and FQNEAQ (reference sequence). V dropped 3 bases and J dropped 0 bases, with 6 bases sitting between them. Written as DNA, the CDR3 is TGTGCCAGCAGCTTTTCTAGCTCCTACGAGCAGTACGTC. Translation: CASSFSSSYEQYV.

This clonotype was found many times. The chain links TRBV11-2 to TRBJ1-1; TRBD1 agrees at 9 bases. CDR1 SGHAT and CDR2 FQNNGV come from the germline V gene. J gave up 0 bases and V 5 bases, and 7 bases lay outside the gene matches. The CDR3 length is 16 residues. CDR3 coding DNA: TGTGCCAGCAGCGCAGGGACAGGGATTATGAACACTGAAGCTTTCTTT. Translated: CASSAGTGIMNTEAFF. The entire variable domain, with the rest obtained from reference TRBV11-2 and TRBJ1-1, is as follows: EAGVAQSPRYKIIEKRQSVAFWCNPISGHATLYWYQQILGQGPKLLIQFQNNGVVDDSQLPKDRFSAERLKGVDSTLKIQPAKLEDSAVYLCASSAGTGIMNTEAFFGQGTRLTVV.

This clonotype showed up many times. The chain employs TRBV4-1 and TRBJ2-1; no reliable D call. CDR3 length: 14 residues. V was pared by 3 bases and J by 2 bases, with 8 bases between. Per the germline V gene, CDR1 is MGHRA and CDR2 is YSYEKL. The CDR3, as DNA: TGCGCCAGCAGCCAGGATCCCACCTACAATGAGCAGTTCTTC. It is translated as CASSQDPTYNEQFF.

The chain employs TRBV6-5 and TRBJ1-3, with D uncertain. Looked up from germline, CDR1 is MNHEY and CDR2 is SVGAGI. The CDR3 spans 15 residues. V was shortened by 2 bases and J by 2 bases, with 10 bases between the two germline ends. The CDR3 spells CASSYMGSAGNTIYF. CDR3 DNA: TGTGCCAGCAGTTACATGGGGAGTGCTGGAAACACCATATATTTT.

This clonotype was counted a few times. The rearrangement uses TRBV7-9 and TRBJ2-1; D is unresolved. V lost 1 base and J 7 bases, leaving 8 bases between the germline ends. Germline V gene sequence: CDR1 SEHNR, CDR2 FQNEAQ (reference sequence). CDR3 length: 13 residues. The CDR3 loop is CASSLVIFNEQFF. The CDR3 DNA reads TGTGCCAGCAGCTTAGTGATATTTAATGAGCAGTTCTTC.

This clonotype was recorded at least ten times. The rearrangement joins TRBV3-1 to TRBJ1-5; TRBD1 is a possible D gene (5 bases). There are 15 residues in the CDR3. V was cut by 5 bases and J by 9 bases, with 20 bases left in between. Germline CDR1 and CDR2: LGHDT and YNNKEL (reference sequence). The CDR3 spells CASSSTDRREAPQHF. The DNA of the CDR3 is TGTGCCAGCAGCTCGACAGATCGCCGGGAAGCGCCCCAGCATTTT.

This clonotype was picked up many times. V and J are TRBV5-1 and TRBJ2-3, with 9 nucleotides matching TRBD2. The CDR3 contains 16 residues. In germline, CDR1 is SGHRS, CDR2 YFSETQ. V was clipped by 1 base and J by 1 base; unmatched bases: 4. CDR3 loop: CASSLNLAGRTDTQYF. The CDR3, as DNA: TGCGCCAGCAGCTTGAATCTAGCGGGGCGCACAGATACGCAGTATTTT.

This clonotype was observed a handful of times. This chain joins TRBV19 and TRBJ2-5, with D unclear. Trimming took 7 bases from V and 9 from J, leaving 18 bases between them. CDR1 is LNHDA and CDR2 is SQIVND in the germline V gene (reference sequence). This CDR3 is 13 amino acids long. DNA for the CDR3: TGTGCCAGTACTCAACGCAAGGGCATCCCCCAGTACTTC. Residues: CASTQRKGIPQYF. Full variable domain (remainder filled in from reference TRBV19 and TRBJ2-5): DGGITQSPKYLFRKEGQNVTLSCEQNLNHDAMYWYRQDPGQGLRLIYYSQIVNDFQKGDIAEGYSVSREKKESFPLTVTSAQKNPTAFYLCASTQRKGIPQYFGPGTRLLVL.

The sample holds a few counts of this clonotype. The chain couples TRBV11-2 to TRBJ2-1; tentatively, D is TRBD1 (5 bases). Per germline, CDR1 SGHAT and CDR2 FQNNGV. The V and J ends lost 5 bases and 6 bases respectively, with 14 bases between them. The CDR3 is 14 amino acids. The CDR3 DNA reads as TGTGCCAGCAGCCGGGCTGGACAACCCAATGAGCAGTTCTTC. It translates to CASSRAGQPNEQFF.

This clonotype has at least ten counts. This chain uses TRBV15 with TRBJ2-2, with TRBD1 as a possible D gene (5 bases). The V end lost 0 bases, the J end lost 6 bases, and 11 bases lay between the germline ends. CDR1 and CDR2 (germline): LNHNV, YYDKDF (reference sequence). There are 15 residues in the CDR3. The CDR3 loop reads CATSRDQSRAGELFF. The CDR3 DNA reads as TGTGCCACCAGCAGAGATCAGTCCAGGGCCGGGGAGCTGTTTTTT.